One sample yielded the 32 T cell receptor beta chains listed below, sequenced in a study of shared clonotypes between healthy human individuals (dated by TCRdb to 2018 to 2021). The method was the immunoSEQ multiplex PCR assay. TCRdb re-hosts the immuneACCESS table, in-frame sequences only. Its copies lack some clones; in the studies checked, an unresolved V gene accounts for under half of them, and the cause for the rest is not known. The sample contains roughly 2 million clones, 85% to 95% of them found a single time. The ten most abundant clones make up under 0.15% of the sample. Sequenced input: naive CD4+ T cells sorted from blood. The cell subset or site label, read with the paper, signifies: CD45RA+ positively selected. Every receptor here comes from a young man in good health.

This clone showed up just once. The chain has TRBV27 and TRBJ2-7; no clear D gene. Between the trimmed V and J ends, which lost 3 bases and 0 bases, there was a span of 6 bases. Germline CDR1 reads MNHEY; CDR2 reads SMNVEV (reference sequence). The CDR3 length is 13 residues. In DNA form, the CDR3 reads TGTGCCAGCAGTTTCTTGGCCTCCTACGAGCAGTACTTC. Translation: CASSFLASYEQYF.

This sequence joins TRBV19 and TRBJ1-5; tentative D call: TRBD1 (5 bases). The CDR3 is made up of 14 amino acids. Per germline, CDR1 LNHDA and CDR2 SQIVND (reference sequence). The germline V and J ends were trimmed by 0 bases and 6 bases, with 9 bases remaining between them. The CDR3 region is CASSIEAGGQPQHF. CDR3 bases: TGTGCCAGTAGTATAGAGGCGGGGGGTCAGCCCCAGCATTTT.

V is TRBV10-2 and J is TRBJ1-3; D is possibly TRBD1 (6 bases). The CDR3 has 14 amino acids. V lost 6 bases, J lost 4 bases, and 13 bases lay in between. CDR1 is WSHSY, CDR2 SAAADI, per germline. DNA of the CDR3: TGCGCCAGCAGGGAAAGGGGGGACGGAAACACCATATATTTT. This gives the protein CASRERGDGNTIYF.

CDR3 DNA: TGCGCCAGCAGCTTTGGGACTAGCGGGGTCTACAATGAGCAGTTCTTC. Translating it yields CASSFGTSGVYNEQFF. This sequence joins TRBV5-1 and TRBJ2-1; 13 nucleotides agree with TRBD2. Germline V lookup: CDR1 SGHRS, CDR2 YFSETQ. Unmatched junction bases numbered 2, after V lost 2 bases and J lost 3 bases. The CDR3 runs 16 residues.

The chain employs TRBV4-2 and TRBJ1-1; possible D gene TRBD1, 5 bases. This CDR3 comprises 15 residues. Per germline, CDR1 LGHNA and CDR2 YNFKEQ. Between the trimmed V and J ends, which lost 4 bases and 3 bases, there was a span of 15 bases. This CDR3 reads CASSPGSGADTEAFF. CDR3 DNA: TGTGCCAGCAGCCCGGGGAGCGGGGCGGACACTGAAGCTTTCTTT.

The J gene is TRBJ2-2, the V gene TRBV5-1; D remains ambiguous. Germline lookup yields CDR1 SGHRS and CDR2 YFSETQ. The germline V and J ends were trimmed by 0 bases and 2 bases, with 11 bases remaining between them. The CDR3 runs 16 residues. The CDR3: CASSLAGQVNTGELFF. DNA for the CDR3: TGCGCCAGCAGCTTGGCCGGGCAGGTCAACACCGGGGAGCTGTTTTTT.

This clone was recorded once. This sequence joins TRBV6-1 and TRBJ1-1; the D gene is possibly TRBD1 (5 bases). The CDR3 runs 13 residues. Germline V gives CDR1 MNHNS, CDR2 SASEGT. Deletions cut 4 bases from V and 10 bases from J, with 16 bases between. CDR3 region: CASSAIQGLIAFF. In DNA form, the CDR3 reads TGTGCCAGCAGTGCAATTCAGGGATTGATAGCTTTCTTT.

This clone was found once. V is TRBV4-3 and J is TRBJ2-7; no definite D call. The CDR3 spans 14 residues. V dropped 0 bases and J dropped 2 bases, with 8 bases sitting between them. CDR1 and CDR2 (germline): LGHNA, YSLEER. The CDR3 here is CASSQEPGTYEQYF. CDR3 in DNA: TGCGCCAGCAGCCAAGAACCGGGTACCTACGAGCAGTACTTC.

The chain has TRBV6-5 and TRBJ1-6; 12 bases fit TRBD1. V shed 5 bases and J 8 bases; nucleotides not matched to a gene: 1. CDR1 and CDR2 from the germline V gene are MNHEY and SVGAGI. The CDR3 sequence is 14 residues long. The CDR3 sequence is CASSGTGGDSPLHF. Written as DNA, the CDR3 is TGTGCCAGCAGTGGGACAGGGGGCGATTCACCCCTCCACTTT.

The chain joins TRBV30 to TRBJ2-7; maybe TRBD1 (5 bases). This CDR3 spans 13 amino acids. V gave up 2 bases and J gave up 5 bases, with 13 bases separating them. The germline gives CDR1 GTSNPN, CDR2 SVGIG (reference sequence). CDR3 sequence reads: CAWSRREYDEQYF. DNA of the CDR3: TGTGCCTGGAGTCGCAGGGAATACGACGAGCAGTACTTC.

V and J are TRBV28 and TRBJ2-3; D remains unclear. CDR3 size: 11 residues. Germline V lookup: CDR1 MDHEN, CDR2 SYDVKM. Trimming pared 7 bases from V and 8 bases from J, leaving 10 bases between. The CDR3 sequence is CASIDPATQYF. The CDR3 DNA is TGTGCCAGCATTGACCCCGCTACGCAGTATTTT.

The chain carries TRBV25-1 and TRBJ2-2; no clear D. Germline values: CDR1 MGHDK, CDR2 SYGVNS. The CDR3 runs 15 residues. The V end lost 3 bases, the J end lost 1 base, and 9 bases lay between the germline ends. CDR3 nucleotides: TGTGCCAGCAGTGACCCGCAGCTGAACACCGGGGAGCTGTTTTTT. This translates into CASSDPQLNTGELFF.

Remarks on this clone: Other DNA sequences in this sample translate to the same CDR3. The CDR3 DNA is TGTGCCAGCAGCTTGTACGGCTACGAGCAGTACTTC. Translation gives CASSLYGYEQYF. The chain uses TRBV7-2 and TRBJ2-7; D gene ambiguous. V dropped 3 bases and J dropped 3 bases, with 6 bases sitting between them. The germline gives CDR1 SGHTA, CDR2 FQGNSA. The CDR3 length is 12 residues.

The chain uses TRBV9 and TRBJ1-6; weak D call: TRBD1 (5 bases). Germline assignment: CDR1 SGDLS and CDR2 YYNGEE. The CDR3 is made up of 16 amino acids. Trimming pared 3 bases from V and 6 bases from J, leaving 16 bases between. The CDR3: CASSGDPGRTNSPLHF. In DNA form, the CDR3 reads TGTGCCAGCAGCGGAGACCCGGGACGGACTAATTCACCCCTCCACTTT.

The chain couples TRBV27 to TRBJ1-2; TRBD1 agrees at 7 bases. This CDR3 has 16 amino acids. The junction had 14 bases not matched to a gene; V was cut back by 5 bases and J by 5 bases. The germline V gene has CDR1 MNHEY and CDR2 SMNVEV (reference sequence). The CDR3 is CASSPIRQGGFYGYTF. The CDR3 DNA reads as TGTGCCAGCAGTCCGATTCGACAGGGTGGCTTTTATGGCTACACCTTC.

V usage is TRBV11-2 and J usage is TRBJ2-1, with 9 bases identical to TRBD1. This CDR3 is built from 18 residues. CDR1 and CDR2 (germline): SGHAT, FQNNGV. V shed 5 bases, J shed 6 bases, and the junction held 17 bases outside the gene matches. CDR3 sequence reads: CASSPGTGKGSGPNEQFF. The CDR3 DNA reads as TGTGCCAGCAGCCCAGGGACAGGGAAGGGTAGCGGCCCCAATGAGCAGTTCTTC.

About this clone: The same CDR3 can be traced to other DNA sequences in this sample. V usage is TRBV9 and J usage is TRBJ1-1; D is undetermined. V was pared by 1 base and J by 0 bases, with 4 bases between. The length of the CDR3 is 13 residues. Germline loops: CDR1 SGDLS, CDR2 YYNGEE. The DNA of the CDR3 is TGTGCCAGCAGCGTAACACTGAACACTGAAGCTTTCTTT. It translates to CASSVTLNTEAFF.

V gene TRBV6-6 combines with J gene TRBJ2-4; maybe TRBD2 (6 bases). Germline values: CDR1 MNHNY, CDR2 SVGAGI (reference sequence). Between the trimmed V and J ends, which lost 9 bases and 0 bases, there was a span of 12 bases. The CDR3 is made up of 14 amino acids. The CDR3 sequence: CASSLGGAKNIQYF. In DNA, the CDR3 is TGTGCCAGTTCACTGGGGGGAGCCAAAAACATTCAGTACTTC.

The chain is built from TRBV2 and TRBJ2-7; D perhaps matches TRBD2 (7 bases). CDR3 length equals 14 residues. The germline gives CDR1 SNHLY, CDR2 FYNNEI. The V end was cut by 4 bases, the J end by 2 bases, with 12 bases between. CDR3 in amino acids: CASSGGGRPYEQYF. The CDR3 coding sequence is TGTGCCAGCAGTGGGGGGGGCAGACCCTACGAGCAGTACTTC.

This chain joins TRBV4-3 and TRBJ1-2; D is possibly TRBD1 (5 bases). CDR1 and CDR2 (germline): LGHNA, YSLEER. The CDR3 is 13 residues long. V dropped 1 base and J dropped 5 bases, with 8 bases sitting between them. The DNA of the CDR3 is TGCGCCAGCAGCCAAGGGGGGGGTTATGGCTACACCTTC. This gives the protein CASSQGGGYGYTF.

This clone was found once. The CDR3 loop is CASSLGSMSSYNEQFF. CDR3 sequence (DNA): TGTGCCAGCAGCTTAGGAAGCATGAGCTCCTACAATGAGCAGTTCTTC. The chain has TRBV11-2 and TRBJ2-1; D remains ambiguous. Trimming pared 1 base from V and 0 bases from J, leaving 10 bases between. The CDR3 loop spans 16 amino acids. Germline CDR1 and CDR2: SGHAT and FQNNGV.

The chain links TRBV6-5 to TRBJ2-4; D perhaps matches TRBD1 (6 bases). This CDR3 is built from 16 residues. Trimming stripped 4 bases from V and 4 bases from J, with 17 bases between. CDR1 and CDR2 from the germline V gene are MNHEY and SVGAGI. The CDR3 is CASSSSRGTNKNIQYF. CDR3 DNA sequence: TGTGCCAGCAGTTCCTCTAGGGGGACAAATAAAAACATTCAGTACTTC.

The J gene is TRBJ1-1, the V gene TRBV7-9; D uncertain. Germline-derived CDR1 and CDR2 are SEHNR and FQNEAQ (reference sequence). The CDR3 is 14 amino acids. The V end was cut by 1 base, the J end by 4 bases, with 10 bases between. CDR3 nucleotides: TGTGCCAGCAGCTTAGTGGGAACGAGCACTGAAGCTTTCTTT. Amino acids: CASSLVGTSTEAFF.

This chain connects TRBV9 to TRBJ2-1; 9 nucleotides align to TRBD2. The CDR3 spans 16 residues. The junction had 8 bases not matched to a gene; V was cut back by 1 base and J by 6 bases. Germline V gene sequence: CDR1 SGDLS, CDR2 YYNGEE. The CDR3 DNA reads as TGTGCCAGCAGCGTATACGCGGGAGGGCTGGTCAATGAGCAGTTCTTC. Translating gives CASSVYAGGLVNEQFF.

V is TRBV5-1 and J is TRBJ2-7, with a weak D call TRBD1 (6 bases). The CDR3 has 16 amino acids. The V end lost 5 bases, the J end lost 6 bases, and 24 bases lay between the germline ends. Germline V gene lookup returns CDR1 SGHRS and CDR2 YFSETQ. The CDR3 here is CASRRDTLSEGGEQYF. For the CDR3, the DNA is TGCGCCAGCAGGAGGGACACCCTCAGTGAGGGCGGCGAGCAGTACTTC.

The chain couples TRBV11-2 to TRBJ2-4, with D hard to call. The CDR3 length is 15 residues. V shed 0 bases and J shed 6 bases, with 12 bases lying between them. Germline values: CDR1 SGHAT, CDR2 FQNNGV. CDR3 region: CASSLDGVLGNIQYF. CDR3 nucleotides: TGTGCCAGCAGCTTAGATGGGGTCTTGGGAAACATTCAGTACTTC.

This chain joins TRBV7-2 and TRBJ2-5; tentative D call: TRBD1 (6 bases). Trimming took off 6 bases at V and 1 base at J, with 15 bases between the two ends. The CDR3 is made up of 15 amino acids. Germline V CDR1 and CDR2: SGHTA, FQGNSA. In nucleotides, the CDR3 is TGTGCCAGCAGTCCGGACAGATGGGCCCAAGAGACCCAGTACTTC. This translates into CASSPDRWAQETQYF.

The V and J genes are TRBV9 and TRBJ2-1; 8 bases match TRBD2. CDR1 and CDR2 (germline): SGDLS, YYNGEE. The CDR3 has 15 amino acids. Germline trimming cut 0 bases from V and 4 bases from J; bases unmatched to any gene: 3. The CDR3 is CASSVVTSGYNEQFF. The CDR3 nucleotides read TGTGCCAGCAGCGTAGTAACTAGCGGTTACAATGAGCAGTTCTTC.

The rearrangement links TRBV10-3 to TRBJ1-1; no reliable D call. The CDR3 is 14 amino acids. The V and J ends lost 0 bases and 4 bases respectively, with 9 bases between them. Germline CDR1 ENHRY, CDR2 SYGVKD. CDR3 in DNA: TGTGCCATCAGTGAGTCGAAAGGGATCACTGAAGCTTTCTTT. Its protein is CAISESKGITEAFF.

This rearrangement joins TRBV28 to TRBJ1-2; 8 nucleotides line up with TRBD1. The junction had 4 bases not matched to a gene; V was cut back by 6 bases and J by 7 bases. The CDR3 consists of 12 residues. The germline CDR1 and CDR2 sequences are MDHEN and SYDVKM. CDR3 sequence reads: CASSTGGGGYTF. CDR3 sequence (DNA): TGTGCCAGCAGCACAGGGGGTGGTGGCTACACCTTC.

V and J are TRBV6-6 and TRBJ1-6, with D possibly matching TRBD1 (6 bases). V lost 2 bases and J lost 7, with 15 bases in between. The CDR3 totals 16 residues. Germline V gives CDR1 MNHNY, CDR2 SVGAGI (reference sequence). CDR3 sequence (DNA): TGTGCCAGCAGTTACCCGCCTCGTGACAGGAATTCACCCCTCCACTTT. Protein product: CASSYPPRDRNSPLHF.

The chain carries TRBV20-1 and TRBJ2-7; 9 bases are a match to TRBD2. Germline-derived CDR1 and CDR2 are DFQATT and SNEGSKA (reference sequence). After removal of 6 bases from V and 6 bases from J, the junction contained 3 bases not matched to a gene. There are 11 residues in the CDR3. CDR3 in amino acids: CSAGTSSEQYF. The CDR3 DNA is TGCAGTGCCGGGACTAGCAGCGAGCAGTACTTC.